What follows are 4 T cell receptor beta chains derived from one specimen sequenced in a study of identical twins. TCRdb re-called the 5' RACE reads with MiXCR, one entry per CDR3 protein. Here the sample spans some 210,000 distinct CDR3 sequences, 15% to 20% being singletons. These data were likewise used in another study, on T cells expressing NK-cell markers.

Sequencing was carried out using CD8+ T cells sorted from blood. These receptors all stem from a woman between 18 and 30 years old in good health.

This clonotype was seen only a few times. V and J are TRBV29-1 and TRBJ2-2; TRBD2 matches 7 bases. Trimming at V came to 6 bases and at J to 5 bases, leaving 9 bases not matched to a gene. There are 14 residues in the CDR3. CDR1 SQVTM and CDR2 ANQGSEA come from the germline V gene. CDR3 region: CSVQVGRETGELFF. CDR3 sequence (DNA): TGCAGCGTCCAGGTGGGGAGGGAAACCGGGGAGCTGTTTTTT.

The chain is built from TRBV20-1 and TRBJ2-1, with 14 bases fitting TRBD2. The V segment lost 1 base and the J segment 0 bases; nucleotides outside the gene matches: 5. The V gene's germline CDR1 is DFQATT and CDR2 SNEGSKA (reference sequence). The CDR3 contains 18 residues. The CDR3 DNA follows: TGCAGTGCTAGAGCAACCGGGACTAGCGGGAGCTCCTACAATGAGCAGTTCTTC. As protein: CSARATGTSGSSYNEQFF.

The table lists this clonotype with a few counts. The CDR3 reads CASSLELAGVYNEQFF. The CDR3 coding sequence is TGCGCCAGCAGCTTGGAACTAGCGGGAGTTTACAATGAGCAGTTCTTC. The chain carries TRBV5-1 and TRBJ2-1, with TRBD2 matching 11 bases. The CDR3 extends over 16 amino acids. Germline V gene sequence: CDR1 SGHRS, CDR2 YFSETQ. The J segment lost 4 bases and the V segment lost 0 bases, leaving 3 bases of the junction unmatched.

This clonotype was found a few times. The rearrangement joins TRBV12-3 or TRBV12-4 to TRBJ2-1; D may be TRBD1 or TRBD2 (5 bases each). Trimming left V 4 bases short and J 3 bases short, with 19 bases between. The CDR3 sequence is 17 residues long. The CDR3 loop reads CASSSTRRGSLYNEQFF. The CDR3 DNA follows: TGTGCCAGCAGTTCGACCCGCCGGGGCAGTCTCTACAATGAGCAGTTCTTC.